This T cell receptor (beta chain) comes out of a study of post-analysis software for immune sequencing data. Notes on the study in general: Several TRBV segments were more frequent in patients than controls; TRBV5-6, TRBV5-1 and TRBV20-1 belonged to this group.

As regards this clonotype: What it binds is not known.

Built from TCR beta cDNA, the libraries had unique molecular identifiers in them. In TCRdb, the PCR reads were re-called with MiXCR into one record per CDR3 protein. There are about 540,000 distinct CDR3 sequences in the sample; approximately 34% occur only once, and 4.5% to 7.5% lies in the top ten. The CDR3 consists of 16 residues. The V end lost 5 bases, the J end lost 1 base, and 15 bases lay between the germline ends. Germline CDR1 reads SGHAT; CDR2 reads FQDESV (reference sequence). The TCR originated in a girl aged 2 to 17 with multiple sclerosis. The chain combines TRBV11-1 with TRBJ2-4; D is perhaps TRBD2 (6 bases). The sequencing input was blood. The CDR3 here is CASSLQGGSAKNIQYF. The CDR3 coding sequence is TGTGCCAGCAGCCTTCAGGGAGGAAGCGCCAAAAACATTCAGTACTTC.